The 16 T cell receptor beta chains in this list originate from one sample, sequenced in a study of blood T cell repertoires in COVID-19. The data were produced by immunoSEQ multiplex PCR, yet TCRdb's version contains in-frame clones alone and is incomplete. The sample shows approximately 170,000 clones, just over 90% of them seen only once. Sequenced sample: peripheral blood. Source of these receptors: a woman aged 60-70 years with COVID-19, enrolled during active disease.

CDR3 loop: CASSVGAGQGAEKLFF. The CDR3 nucleotides read TGTGCCAGCAGCGTAGGGGCGGGGCAGGGTGCTGAAAAACTGTTTTTT. The chain uses TRBV9 and TRBJ1-4, with a possible D match to TRBD1 (5 bases). From germline, CDR1 is SGDLS and CDR2 YYNGEE. The germline V and J ends were trimmed by 0 bases and 7 bases, with 16 bases remaining between them. The length of the CDR3 is 16 residues.

The chain is built from TRBV4-2 and TRBJ1-5; the match to TRBD1 covers 9 bases. Germline trimming cut 3 bases from V and 4 bases from J; bases unmatched to any gene: 4. The CDR3 consists of 15 residues. CDR1 is LGHNA and CDR2 is YNFKEQ in the germline V gene. This CDR3 is CASSQTGQGNQPQHF. CDR3 DNA: TGTGCCAGCAGCCAGACAGGACAGGGGAATCAGCCCCAGCATTTT.

The gene calls are TRBV6-6 and TRBJ1-4; tentatively, D is TRBD1 (5 bases). Per germline, CDR1 MNHNY and CDR2 SVGAGI (reference sequence). The CDR3 covers 17 residues. V lost 5 bases to trimming and J lost 7 bases, with 23 bases between them. The CDR3 nucleotides are TGTGCCAGCAGTCGGGTCAGGGCCCCCGGGTCGGGTGAAAAACTGTTTTTT. It codes for CASSRVRAPGSGEKLFF.

In regard to this clone: One end of the junction fails to match germline, which may point to a read error. The chain has TRBV7-2 and TRBJ1-3; the D gene is possibly TRBD1 (6 bases). The CDR3 runs to 15 residues. Germline CDR1 is SGHTA and CDR2 is FQGNSA. The CDR3 sequence is CAGSRAQGSGNTIYF. DNA for the CDR3: TGTGCCGGCAGTCGCGCCCAGGGGTCTGGAAACACCATATATTTT. The full variable domain, its missing parts supplied by reference TRBV7-2 and TRBJ1-3, is GAGVSQSPSNKVTEKGKDVELRCDPISGHTALYWYRQSLGQGLEFLIYFQGNSAPDKSGLPSDRFSAERTGGSVSTLTIQRTQQEDSAVYLCAGSRAQGSGNTIYFGEGSWLTVV.

The chain is built from TRBV7-2 and TRBJ1-2, with 9 bases lining up with TRBD1. Germline assignment: CDR1 SGHTA and CDR2 FQGNSA. With 5 bases clipped from V and 8 bases from J, the junction kept 6 bases outside the gene matches. The CDR3 has 13 residues. The CDR3 loop is CASSQGTGRGYTF. The DNA of the CDR3 is TGTGCCAGCAGCCAGGGGACAGGGCGCGGCTACACCTTC. Based on the CDR3 plus reference TRBV7-2 and TRBJ1-2, the full variable domain is GAGVSQSPSNKVTEKGKDVELRCDPISGHTALYWYRQSLGQGLEFLIYFQGNSAPDKSGLPSDRFSAERTGGSVSTLTIQRTQQEDSAVYLCASSQGTGRGYTFGSGTRLTVV.

CDR3: CASSSGGPLFYQPQHF. The CDR3 DNA is TGTGCCAGCAGCTCAGGGGGACCCCTATTTTATCAGCCCCAGCATTTT. The genes are TRBV7-8 and TRBJ1-5; 7 positions agree with TRBD1. The CDR3 sequence is 16 residues long. After removal of 4 bases from V and 5 bases from J, the junction contained 11 bases not matched to a gene. Germline CDR1 and CDR2: SGHVS and FQNEAQ.

Concerning this clone: Other DNA sequences in the same sample also yield this CDR3. The chain combines TRBV19 with TRBJ1-1, with D possibly being TRBD1 (5 bases). Germline V gene data show CDR1 as LNHDA and CDR2 as SQIVND (reference sequence). The V and J ends lost 2 bases and 1 base respectively, with 5 bases between them. The CDR3 runs 13 residues. CDR3 DNA sequence: TGTGCCAGTAGTATAAGGGGGAACACTGAAGCTTTCTTT. Protein: CASSIRGNTEAFF.

The chain is built from TRBV5-5 and TRBJ1-3; TRBD1 aligns across 8 bases. With V trimmed by 4 bases and J by 1 base, 10 bases remained unmatched. The germline V gene encodes CDR1 SGHKS and CDR2 YYEKEE (reference sequence). The length of the CDR3 is 17 residues. This CDR3 is CASSPARTGMSGNTIYF. The CDR3 bases are TGTGCCAGCAGCCCCGCCAGGACAGGGATGTCTGGAAACACCATATATTTT.

The J gene is TRBJ1-4, the V gene TRBV4-3, with D unclear. V lost 4 bases, J lost 7 bases, and 4 bases lay in between. Germline V lookup: CDR1 LGHNA, CDR2 YSLEER. CDR3 length equals 11 residues. CDR3 residues: CASSRGEKLFF. CDR3 DNA sequence: TGCGCCAGCAGCCGAGGTGAAAAACTGTTTTTT.

The CDR3 here is CSVVSRTDTQYF. The CDR3 bases are TGCAGCGTTGTGAGCCGCACAGATACGCAGTATTTT. The chain is built from TRBV29-1 and TRBJ2-3; D unclear. CDR3 length: 12 residues. CDR1 and CDR2 (germline): SQVTM, ANQGSEA. The germline V and J ends were trimmed by 4 bases and 1 base, with 6 bases remaining between them.

This clone was detected only once. The DNA of the CDR3 is TGTGCCAGCAGTTACGCTCAGGGGAAAACCTACGAGCAGTACTTC. This translates into CASSYAQGKTYEQYF. V gene TRBV6-2 or TRBV6-3 combines with J gene TRBJ2-7; perhaps TRBD1 as D (6 bases). V lost 2 bases and J 2 bases, leaving 13 bases between the germline ends. The CDR3 totals 15 residues. The germline V gene encodes CDR1 MNHEY and CDR2 SVGEGT.

This chain connects TRBV7-2 to TRBJ2-3; tentative D call: TRBD2 (6 bases). In germline, CDR1 is SGHTA, CDR2 FQGNSA. This CDR3 is built from 13 residues. Between the trimmed V and J ends, which lost 5 bases and 7 bases, there was a span of 13 bases. CDR3 protein: CASSVELANTQYF. The CDR3 region has the DNA TGTGCCAGCAGCGTCGAACTAGCTAATACGCAGTATTTT.

V and J are TRBV5-1 and TRBJ1-2; 7 bases are a match to TRBD1. The CDR3 runs to 16 residues. V shed 4 bases, J shed 4 bases, and the junction held 13 bases outside the gene matches. CDR1 SGHRS and CDR2 YFSETQ come from the germline V gene. CDR3 nucleotide sequence: TGCGCCAGCAGCGGTATTGAAGGGGGCGCCTCCTATGGCTACACCTTC. It specifies CASSGIEGGASYGYTF.

This clone was seen only a few times. The rearrangement uses TRBV4-3 and TRBJ1-1, with 7 positions matching TRBD1. In germline, CDR1 is LGHNA, CDR2 YSLEER. J was trimmed by 0 bases and V by 7 bases; bases with no gene match: 8. The CDR3 is 15 amino acids. The CDR3 nucleotides read TGCGCCAGCAACCAGGACAGGAAGGTGAACACTGAAGCTTTCTTT. It translates to CASNQDRKVNTEAFF.

The chain recombines TRBV7-2 with TRBJ2-5; 8 nucleotides align to TRBD2. The CDR3 sequence is 16 residues long. The germline gives CDR1 SGHTA, CDR2 FQGNSA. The junction had 9 bases not matched to a gene; V was cut back by 1 base and J by 5 bases. The CDR3 nucleotides read TGTGCCAGCAGCTTAGGGTTCGGGGGGGCCTGGGAGACCCAGTACTTC. It encodes CASSLGFGGAWETQYF.

J is TRBJ2-3 and V is TRBV7-2; D might be TRBD2 (5 bases). The CDR3 has 13 residues. Germline CDR1 is SGHTA and CDR2 is FQGNSA. V lost 0 bases and J lost 10, with 11 bases in between. The CDR3 here is CASSLAPPSPQYF. CDR3 DNA: TGTGCCAGCAGCTTAGCCCCACCTAGCCCGCAGTATTTT.